This T cell receptor (beta chain) came from a study of response to subunit inactivated influenza vaccine. The study, taken as a whole, reports: Few new T cells, the authors suggested, are recruited by each seasonal influenza vaccination.

Using its own MiXCR run on the RT-PCR reads, TCRdb lists one record per CDR3 protein. Among over 800,000 distinct CDR3 sequences listed, over 20% were seen once. Regarding this clonotype: Its matching antigen is unknown.

This CDR3 is built from 16 residues. Germline CDR1 LNHDA, CDR2 SQIVND (reference sequence). V gave up 0 bases and J gave up 4 bases; unmatched junction bases: 6. The sequencing used PBMCs from blood, collected around 5 days after vaccination. The V call is TRBV19, the J call TRBJ2-1; 7 bases are shared with TRBD1. The sequence was collected from a man in his fifties or sixties who received an inactivated influenza vaccine. CDR3 nucleotide sequence: TGTGCCAGTAGTATAGATACCAGGGGACAGTACAATGAGCAGTTCTTC. This sequence encodes CASSIDTRGQYNEQFF.